These 12 T cell receptor beta chains were sequenced from one sample in a study of cytomegalovirus exposure and HLA in healthy donors. 60 Vbeta and 13 Jbeta primers were used in PCR. Data came from immunoSEQ multiplex PCR; TCRdb stores just in-frame clones and leaves some out. The sample consists of a few hundred thousand clones, around nine tenths of them appearing once. Sequencing was performed on PBMCs. These receptors were obtained from a girl aged 2-15 years in good health and CMV-seronegative.

Worth noting for this clone: One end of the junction does not line up with germline, which may come from a read error. J is TRBJ1-6 and V is TRBV6-4; D gene ambiguous. Germline V lookup: CDR1 MRHNA, CDR2 SNTAGT. The length of the CDR3 is 14 residues. The CDR3 loop reads CASSVEAGSSPLHF. The CDR3 nucleotides are TGTGCCAGCAGTGTGGAGGCAGGTTCCTCACCCCTTCACTTT.

The chain couples TRBV1 to TRBJ2-5; TRBD1 is taken as the D call from the table, unchecked against the DNA. TRBV1 is a documented pseudogene. CDR3 length: 15 amino acids. CDR3 nucleotides: TGCACCAGCAGCCAAGAGGTGGGCCACCAAGAGACCCAGTACTTC. Translated, it gives CTSSQEVGHQETQYF.

The gene calls are TRBV7-2 and TRBJ1-1, with a weak D call TRBD1 (6 bases). The CDR3 sequence is 13 residues long. CDR1 and CDR2 (germline): SGHTA, FQGNSA. V dropped 5 bases and J dropped 1 base, with 8 bases sitting between them. The CDR3 loop is CASSPQGNTEAFF. CDR3 in DNA: TGTGCCAGCAGCCCACAGGGGAACACTGAAGCTTTCTTT.

The CDR3 sequence: CASSTGGSSYNEQFF. The CDR3 coding sequence is TGCGCCAGCAGTACGGGTGGGAGCTCCTACAATGAGCAGTTCTTC. The chain combines TRBV5-1 with TRBJ2-1; the D gene is possibly TRBD2 (5 bases). The CDR3 is 15 amino acids. Germline-derived CDR1 and CDR2 are SGHRS and YFSETQ. Trimming took 5 bases from V and 0 from J, leaving 12 bases between them.

The chain carries TRBV15 and TRBJ2-7, with 9 positions matching TRBD2. V dropped 5 bases and J dropped 1; count of bases not matched to a gene: 6. CDR1 LNHNV and CDR2 YYDKDF come from the germline V gene (reference sequence). This CDR3 is built from 15 residues. Here the CDR3 reads CATSQTSGSSYEQYF. As DNA, the CDR3 is TGTGCCACCAGCCAGACTAGCGGATCGTCCTACGAGCAGTACTTC.

V is TRBV6-4 and J is TRBJ1-5, with D possibly being TRBD1 (6 bases). The CDR3 has 15 amino acids. The ends were cut back, 4 bases at V and 5 bases at J, with 15 bases in the middle. CDR1 and CDR2 from the germline V gene are MRHNA and SNTAGT. CDR3 coding DNA: TGTGCCAGCAGTGTCAAAGGTAAGGGGGATCAGCCCCAGCATTTT. As protein: CASSVKGKGDQPQHF.

The genes are TRBV7-9 and TRBJ2-5, with D perhaps TRBD1 (6 bases). Germline lookup yields CDR1 SEHNR and CDR2 FQNEAQ (reference sequence). This CDR3 is built from 15 residues. Trimming took 0 bases from V and 2 from J, leaving 10 bases between them. The CDR3 region is CASSLAADSQETQYF. CDR3 coding DNA: TGTGCCAGCAGCTTAGCGGCGGACAGTCAAGAGACCCAGTACTTC. The full variable domain, completed using reference TRBV7-9 and TRBJ2-5, is DTGVSQNPRHKITKRGQNVTFRCDPISEHNRLYWYRQTLGQGPEFLTYFQNEAQLEKSRLLSDRFSAERPKGSFSTLEIQRTEQGDSAMYLCASSLAADSQETQYFGPGTRLLVL.

The rearrangement uses TRBV30 and TRBJ1-2; 7 bases map to TRBD1. CDR3 length: 17 residues. With V trimmed by 4 bases and J by 0 bases, 14 bases remained unmatched. Germline lookup yields CDR1 GTSNPN and CDR2 SVGIG (reference sequence). The chain's CDR3 is CAWMGLTWDSSNYGYTF. The CDR3 DNA sequence: TGTGCCTGGATGGGGCTTACTTGGGACAGCTCTAACTATGGCTACACCTTC.

This clone was picked up one time. The chain links TRBV6-5 to TRBJ1-5; D perhaps matches TRBD1 (5 bases). Germline V gene lookup returns CDR1 MNHEY and CDR2 SVGAGI. Trimming cost V 2 bases and J 0 bases, with 8 bases left between them. This CDR3 is built from 15 residues. The CDR3 DNA sequence: TGTGCCAGCAGTTACGGGGGGGGTAGCAATCAGCCCCAGCATTTT. Protein product: CASSYGGGSNQPQHF.

This chain uses TRBV5-1 with TRBJ2-1; D not resolved. The CDR3 is 16 residues long. V was cut by 0 bases and J by 1 base, with 11 bases left in between. The germline V gene encodes CDR1 SGHRS and CDR2 YFSETQ. This chain's CDR3 is CASSLAEYLSYNEQFF. The CDR3 DNA is TGCGCCAGCAGCTTGGCGGAGTACCTTTCCTACAATGAGCAGTTCTTC. Full variable domain (remainder filled in from reference TRBV5-1 and TRBJ2-1): KAGVTQTPRYLIKTRGQQVTLSCSPISGHRSVSWYQQTPGQGLQFLFEYFSETQRNKGNFPGRFSGRQFSNSRSEMNVSTLELGDSALYLCASSLAEYLSYNEQFFGPGTRLTVL.

The chain carries TRBV5-1 and TRBJ2-5; 10 nucleotides match TRBD1. Germline values: CDR1 SGHRS, CDR2 YFSETQ. This CDR3 spans 17 amino acids. Trimming cost V 1 base and J 3 bases; bases outside gene matches: 9. Written as DNA, the CDR3 is TGCGCCAGCAGCTTGCTAGGGTACGGGACAGGGGAAGAGACCCAGTACTTC. This codes for CASSLLGYGTGEETQYF.

This clone is a singleton in its sample. CDR3 region: CASSERGLPVRDRYNEQFF. The CDR3 DNA follows: TGTGCCAGCAGTGAAAGGGGTCTTCCTGTCCGGGACAGGTACAATGAGCAGTTCTTC. V gene TRBV2 combines with J gene TRBJ2-1; 8 bases agree with TRBD1. Germline loops: CDR1 SNHLY, CDR2 FYNNEI. V lost 2 bases to trimming and J lost 4 bases; unmatched junction nucleotides: 16. CDR3 length equals 19 residues.